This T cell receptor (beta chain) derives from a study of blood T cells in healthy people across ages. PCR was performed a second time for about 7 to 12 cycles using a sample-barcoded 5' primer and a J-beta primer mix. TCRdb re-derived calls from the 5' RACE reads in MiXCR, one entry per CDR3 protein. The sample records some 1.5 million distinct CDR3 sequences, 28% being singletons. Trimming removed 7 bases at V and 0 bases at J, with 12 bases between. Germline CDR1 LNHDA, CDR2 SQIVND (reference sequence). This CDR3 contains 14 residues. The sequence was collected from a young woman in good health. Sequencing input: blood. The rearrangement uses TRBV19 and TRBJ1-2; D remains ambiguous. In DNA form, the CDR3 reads TGTGCCAGTACCCACTTGGCGGCTAACTATGGCTACACCTTC. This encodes CASTHLAANYGYTF.